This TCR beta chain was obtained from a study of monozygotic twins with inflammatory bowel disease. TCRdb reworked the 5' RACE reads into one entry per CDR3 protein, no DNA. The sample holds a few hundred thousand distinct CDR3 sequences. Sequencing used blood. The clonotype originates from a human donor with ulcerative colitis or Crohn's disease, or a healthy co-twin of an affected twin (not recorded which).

The CDR3 loop is CASSIDGGDTQYF. The rearrangement joins TRBV12-3 or TRBV12-4 to TRBJ2-3. The CDR3 loop spans 13 amino acids.